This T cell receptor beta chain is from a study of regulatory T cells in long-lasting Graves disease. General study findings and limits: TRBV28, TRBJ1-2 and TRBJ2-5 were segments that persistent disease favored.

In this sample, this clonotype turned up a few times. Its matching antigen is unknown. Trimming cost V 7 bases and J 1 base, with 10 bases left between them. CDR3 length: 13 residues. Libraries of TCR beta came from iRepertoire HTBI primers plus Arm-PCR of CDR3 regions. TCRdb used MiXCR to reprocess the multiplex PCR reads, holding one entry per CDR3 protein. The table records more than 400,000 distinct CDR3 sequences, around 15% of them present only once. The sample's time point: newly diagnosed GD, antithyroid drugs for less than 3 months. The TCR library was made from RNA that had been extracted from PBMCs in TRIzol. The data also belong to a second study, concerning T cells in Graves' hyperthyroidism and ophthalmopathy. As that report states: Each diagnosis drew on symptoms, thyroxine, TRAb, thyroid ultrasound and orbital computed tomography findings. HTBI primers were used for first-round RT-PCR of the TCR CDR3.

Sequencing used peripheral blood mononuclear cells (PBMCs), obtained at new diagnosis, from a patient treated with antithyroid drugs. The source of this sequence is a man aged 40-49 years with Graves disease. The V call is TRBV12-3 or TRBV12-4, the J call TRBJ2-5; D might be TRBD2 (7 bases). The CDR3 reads CASNRGAQETQYF. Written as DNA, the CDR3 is TGTGCCAGCAACCGGGGGGCCCAAGAGACCCAGTACTTC.